This TCR beta chain was captured by sequencing in a study of early T cells in non-severe SARS-CoV-2 infection. Study overall: The authors sequenced bulk RNA from unsorted whole blood, leaving chains unpaired. Study results and limitations: Private and CD4 specificities were missed by VDJdb matching, which favored anti-spike CD8 responses.

CDR1 and CDR2 (germline): DFQATT, SNEGSKA (reference sequence). The CDR3 is 16 residues long. The germline V and J ends were trimmed by 0 bases and 1 base, with 14 bases remaining between them. In its sample, this clonotype was seen many times. No antigen is known for it. Unique molecular identifiers (one per individual cDNA molecule) were attached. TCRdb redid the calling of the 5' RACE reads with MiXCR, one entry per CDR3 protein. The repertoire has approximately 76,000 distinct CDR3 sequences, 12% of them found once; the top ten carry about 2.7%. The sequenced material came from whole blood. The chain employs TRBV20-1 and TRBJ2-3; the D call may be TRBD1 or TRBD2 (6 bases each). This TCR was sampled from an adult who was a healthcare worker with PCR-confirmed SARS-CoV-2 infection or an uninfected control (not recorded which). The DNA for the CDR3 is TGCAGTGCTAGAGATGGGGGCAGGGAGGGCACAGATACGCAGTATTTT. This gives the protein CSARDGGREGTDTQYF.